The 10 T cell receptor beta chains below all came from one sample that was sequenced in a study of OX40 agonist ivuxolimab in advanced cancers. Clones were read by immunoSEQ multiplex PCR, and TCRdb kept only the in-frame ones, dropping some. The sample consists of tens of thousands of clones, 70% to 90% of them appearing once. Sequenced material: CD4+ or CD8+ T cells sorted from blood, taken in a trial of the OX40 agonist ivuxolimab. These TCRs come from an adult with an advanced solid tumor such as melanoma, head and neck, liver or kidney cancer.

With regard to this clone: The sample carries other DNA sequences with the same CDR3. V usage is TRBV27 and J usage is TRBJ2-7; no firm D call. V was trimmed by 4 bases and J by 3 bases, leaving 4 bases between them. The length of the CDR3 is 11 residues. CDR1 is MNHEY and CDR2 is SMNVEV in the germline V gene (reference sequence). The CDR3, as DNA: TGTGCCAGCAGTTCTTACTACGAGCAGTACTTC. Protein product: CASSSYYEQYF.

The rearrangement joins TRBV5-1 to TRBJ2-3; D gene uncertain. Germline CDR1 is SGHRS and CDR2 is YFSETQ. The length of the CDR3 is 17 residues. V lost 2 bases, J lost 0 bases, and 16 bases lay in between. The CDR3 nucleotides read TGCGCCAGCAGCTTACTACAGACCATACCTAGCACAGATACGCAGTATTTT. It translates to CASSLLQTIPSTDTQYF.

This clone was observed a single time. The rearrangement joins TRBV28 to TRBJ2-7; 12 nucleotides align to TRBD2. The J segment lost 2 bases and the V segment lost 5 bases, leaving 1 base of the junction unmatched. This CDR3 comprises 14 residues. Germline CDR1 and CDR2: MDHEN and SYDVKM. The CDR3 loop reads CASSGLAGTYEQYF. The CDR3 nucleotides read TGTGCCAGCAGTGGACTAGCGGGAACCTACGAGCAGTACTTC.

This chain uses TRBV7-9 with TRBJ2-1; 7 positions agree with TRBD1. The germline gives CDR1 SEHNR, CDR2 FQNEAQ (reference sequence). CDR3 size: 15 residues. The V segment lost 3 bases and the J segment 7 bases; nucleotides outside the gene matches: 9. The CDR3 reads CASSLDDRVPNEQFF. The CDR3 nucleotides read TGTGCCAGCAGCTTGGATGACAGGGTGCCTAATGAGCAGTTCTTC.

The chain combines TRBV29-1 with TRBJ2-2; 8 bases map to TRBD1. V lost 7 bases to trimming and J lost 1 base; unmatched junction nucleotides: 17. This CDR3 has 18 residues. The germline CDR1 and CDR2 sequences are SQVTM and ANQGSEA. The CDR3 here is CSARGKSRGTGNTGELFF. The CDR3 DNA follows: TGCAGCGCCCGGGGCAAGAGTAGGGGGACAGGGAACACCGGGGAGCTGTTTTTT.

The chain links TRBV15 to TRBJ2-4; D gene uncertain. The CDR3 is 15 residues long. Germline CDR1 LNHNV, CDR2 YYDKDF (reference sequence). V was shortened by 0 bases and J by 2 bases, with 8 bases between the two germline ends. CDR3 in DNA: TGTGCCACCAGCAGAGATCGGGCCTCCAAAAACATTCAGTACTTC. Translated, it gives CATSRDRASKNIQYF.

This clone was counted once. V gene TRBV27 combines with J gene TRBJ2-1; D ambiguous. The V and J ends lost 2 bases and 0 bases respectively, with 8 bases between them. CDR1 and CDR2 (germline): MNHEY, SMNVEV (reference sequence). This CDR3 has 15 amino acids. CDR3 in amino acids: CASSLGVSSYNEQFF. CDR3 nucleotide sequence: TGTGCCAGCAGTTTAGGGGTGAGCTCCTACAATGAGCAGTTCTTC.

The V gene is TRBV30, the J gene TRBJ2-7; 8 nucleotides agree with TRBD2. The germline V gene encodes CDR1 GTSNPN and CDR2 SVGIG (reference sequence). CDR3 size: 13 residues. J lost 1 base, V lost 3 bases, and 2 bases had no gene match. The CDR3 coding sequence is TGTGCCTGGAGCCGGGGGGGATCCTACGAGCAGTACTTC. Translation: CAWSRGGSYEQYF.

V and J are TRBV5-4 and TRBJ2-7, with D possibly matching TRBD1 (5 bases). The germline gives CDR1 SGHNT, CDR2 YYREEE (reference sequence). V shed 3 bases and J shed 7 bases, with 11 bases lying between them. The CDR3 loop spans 12 amino acids. The CDR3, as DNA: TGTGCCAGCAGCTGGGGCTCTGGAGAGCAGTACTTC. This gives the protein CASSWGSGEQYF.

V and J are TRBV19 and TRBJ2-1; D ambiguous. V was cut by 7 bases and J by 0 bases, with 7 bases left in between. This CDR3 contains 13 residues. Germline values: CDR1 LNHDA, CDR2 SQIVND (reference sequence). In DNA, the CDR3 is TGTGCCAGTATCAGTAGCTCCTACAATGAGCAGTTCTTC. This encodes CASISSSYNEQFF.